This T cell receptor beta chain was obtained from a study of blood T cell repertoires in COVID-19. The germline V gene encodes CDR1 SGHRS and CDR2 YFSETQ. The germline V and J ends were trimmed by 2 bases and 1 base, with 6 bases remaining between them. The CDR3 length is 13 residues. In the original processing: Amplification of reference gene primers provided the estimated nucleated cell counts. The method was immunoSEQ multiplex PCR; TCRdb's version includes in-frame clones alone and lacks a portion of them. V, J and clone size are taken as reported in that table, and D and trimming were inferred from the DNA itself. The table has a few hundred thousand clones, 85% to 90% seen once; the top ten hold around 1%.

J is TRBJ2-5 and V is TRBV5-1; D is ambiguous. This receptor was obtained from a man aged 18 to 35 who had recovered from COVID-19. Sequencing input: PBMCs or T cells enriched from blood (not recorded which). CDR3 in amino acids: CASSFRIQETQYF. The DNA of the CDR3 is TGCGCCAGCAGCTTCAGGATCCAAGAGACCCAGTACTTC.